A single sample gave rise to the 22 T cell receptor beta chains below, sequenced in a study of blood T cell repertoires in COVID-19. Sequencing was performed with immunoSEQ multiplex PCR; in TCRdb, only in-frame clones are kept and a portion is missing. The table records 45,000 to 50,000 clones, about nine tenths of them present only once. The sample taken for sequencing was peripheral blood. The source is a human donor in a cohort sampled during active COVID-19.

The chain recombines TRBV10-3 with TRBJ1-1, with a possible D match to TRBD1 (5 bases). The CDR3 is made up of 15 amino acids. V lost 0 bases, J lost 5 bases, and 13 bases lay in between. CDR1 is ENHRY, CDR2 SYGVKD, per germline. The chain's CDR3 is CAISESDIGRTEAFF. CDR3 in DNA: TGTGCCATCAGTGAGTCGGACATCGGGCGGACTGAAGCTTTCTTT.

V is TRBV3-1 (or the pseudogene TRBV3-2) and J is TRBJ2-3; the match to TRBD2 covers 11 bases. Trimming cost V 1 base and J 2 bases; bases outside gene matches: 5. This CDR3 contains 17 residues. Germline V lookup: CDR1 LGHDT, CDR2 YNNKEL (reference sequence). In nucleotides, the CDR3 is TGTGCCAGCAGCCAAGGACTAGCGGGGAAAAACACAGATACGCAGTATTTT. Its protein is CASSQGLAGKNTDTQYF.

In regard to this clone: The sample contains more than one DNA sequence encoding this CDR3. The chain links TRBV6-1 to TRBJ2-3; 8 positions match TRBD1. After removal of 1 base from V and 4 bases from J, the junction contained 1 base not matched to a gene. CDR1 is MNHNS, CDR2 SASEGT, per germline. The CDR3 extends over 14 amino acids. The CDR3 loop is CASSEGTGPDTQYF. In DNA form, the CDR3 reads TGTGCCAGCAGTGAAGGGACAGGGCCAGATACGCAGTATTTT.

This chain uses TRBV7-6 with TRBJ2-2; a weak D match, TRBD1 (5 bases). V was pared by 6 bases and J by 6 bases, with 11 bases between. The CDR3 runs to 13 residues. Germline V gives CDR1 SGHVS, CDR2 FNYEAQ. Written as DNA, the CDR3 is TGTGCCAGCAGACTAACAGGATCCGGGGAGCTGTTTTTT. It yields the protein CASRLTGSGELFF.

This chain links TRBV4-3 with TRBJ1-2, with D possibly being TRBD1 (6 bases). Germline assignment: CDR1 LGHNA and CDR2 YSLEER. V was shortened by 4 bases and J by 4 bases, with 25 bases between the two germline ends. CDR3 length: 18 amino acids. The CDR3: CASSRQVWGGGSGYGYTF. As DNA, the CDR3 is TGCGCCAGCAGCCGACAAGTGTGGGGAGGGGGTAGTGGCTATGGCTACACCTTC.

The chain has TRBV27 and TRBJ1-1; D remains ambiguous. There are 11 residues in the CDR3. V was clipped by 3 bases and J by 5 bases, with 4 bases between them. Germline CDR1 is MNHEY and CDR2 is SMNVEV (reference sequence). The CDR3 protein is CASSFKTEAFF. Written as DNA, the CDR3 is TGTGCCAGCAGTTTTAAAACTGAAGCTTTCTTT.

V is TRBV28 and J is TRBJ2-5; 7 nucleotides agree with TRBD2. The CDR3 runs 13 residues. V shed 7 bases, J shed 6 bases, and the junction held 8 bases outside the gene matches. The germline V gene has CDR1 MDHEN and CDR2 SYDVKM. The CDR3 DNA reads as TGTGCCAGCACCCAGGGAGGGAGCAAGACCCAGTACTTC. It codes for CASTQGGSKTQYF.

This chain links TRBV7-6 with TRBJ2-7, with a weak D call TRBD1 (5 bases). V was trimmed by 1 base and J by 3 bases, leaving 10 bases between them. CDR1 and CDR2 from the germline V gene are SGHVS and FNYEAQ. This CDR3 has 14 residues. The CDR3 is CASSLVTGFYEQYF. CDR3 DNA sequence: TGTGCCAGCAGCTTAGTCACAGGCTTCTACGAGCAGTACTTC.

This chain connects TRBV6-1 to TRBJ2-1; D possibly corresponds to TRBD1 (5 bases). Germline CDR1 reads MNHNS; CDR2 reads SASEGT. Trimming shortened V by 1 base and J by 7 bases, and 8 bases separated the two germline ends. This CDR3 is built from 13 residues. The CDR3 here is CASSEDRKNEQFF. The CDR3 region has the DNA TGTGCCAGCAGTGAAGACAGGAAAAATGAGCAGTTCTTC.

The chain is built from TRBV11-2 and TRBJ2-1; possible D gene TRBD2, 5 bases. Germline CDR1 reads SGHAT; CDR2 reads FQNNGV. The CDR3 loop spans 11 amino acids. V lost 5 bases to trimming and J lost 10 bases, with 9 bases between them. This chain's CDR3 is CASSLGVEQFF. CDR3 nucleotides: TGTGCCAGCAGCCTCGGGGTGGAGCAGTTCTTC. Full variable domain (rest looked up from reference TRBV11-2 and TRBJ2-1): EAGVAQSPRYKIIEKRQSVAFWCNPISGHATLYWYQQILGQGPKLLIQFQNNGVVDDSQLPKDRFSAERLKGVDSTLKIQPAKLEDSAVYLCASSLGVEQFFGPGTRLTVL.

CDR3 sequence reads: CATGYNEQFF. The DNA for the CDR3 is TGTGCCACCGGCTACAATGAGCAGTTCTTC. This chain uses TRBV6-5 with TRBJ2-1, with D hard to call. Germline loops: CDR1 MNHEY, CDR2 SVGAGI. V dropped 10 bases and J dropped 3 bases, with 4 bases sitting between them. The CDR3 totals 10 residues.

The chain links TRBV19 to TRBJ2-7; no reliable D call. This CDR3 region has 14 residues. Trimming removed 1 base at V and 3 bases at J, with 10 bases between. CDR1 and CDR2 from the germline V gene are LNHDA and SQIVND (reference sequence). CDR3 DNA: TGTGCCAGTAGTATAGGTCAGATCCGCTACGAGCAGTACTTC. Translated: CASSIGQIRYEQYF.

The chain links TRBV11-3 to TRBJ1-3; perhaps TRBD1 as D (5 bases). The germline V and J ends were trimmed by 3 bases and 2 bases, with 11 bases remaining between them. CDR1 and CDR2 (germline): SGHNT, YENEEA. The CDR3 covers 15 residues. The CDR3 sequence: CASSLGPGPGNTIYF. DNA of the CDR3: TGTGCCAGCAGCTTGGGCCCAGGGCCTGGAAACACCATATATTTT.

This sequence joins TRBV9 and TRBJ2-1; TRBD2 aligns across 9 bases. CDR3 length: 16 residues. The V gene end was trimmed by 0 bases and the J gene end by 7 bases; junction bases not matched to a gene: 8. CDR1 and CDR2 from the germline V gene are SGDLS and YYNGEE. The CDR3 sequence is CASSVATSGLLNEQFF. CDR3 DNA: TGTGCCAGCAGCGTAGCGACTAGCGGATTACTAAATGAGCAGTTCTTC.

In its sample, this clone was seen once. The rearrangement joins TRBV6-6 to TRBJ2-1, with 12 bases aligning to TRBD2. From germline, CDR1 is MNHNY and CDR2 SVGAGI (reference sequence). After removal of 5 bases from V and 5 bases from J, the junction contained 1 base not matched to a gene. The CDR3 contains 14 residues. The CDR3 nucleotides are TGTGCCAGCAGTCGACTAGCGGGAGACAATGAGCAGTTCTTC. Protein: CASSRLAGDNEQFF.

This chain connects TRBV3-1 (or the pseudogene TRBV3-2) to TRBJ1-2; D is perhaps TRBD1 (6 bases). CDR3 length equals 13 residues. Germline V gene sequence: CDR1 LGHDT, CDR2 YNNKEL (reference sequence). V was trimmed by 0 bases and J by 5 bases, leaving 7 bases between them. DNA of the CDR3: TGTGCCAGCAGCCAAGATCAGGGGTATGGCTACACCTTC. Amino acids: CASSQDQGYGYTF.

The chain joins TRBV25-1 to TRBJ2-5; 7 bases are a match to TRBD2. V shed 6 bases and J 5 bases; nucleotides not matched to a gene: 12. Germline-derived CDR1 and CDR2 are MGHDK and SYGVNS. This CDR3 has 15 amino acids. The chain's CDR3 is CASSPGTTRPETQYF. CDR3 sequence (DNA): TGTGCCAGCAGCCCCGGGACTACCCGCCCGGAGACCCAGTACTTC.

The chain has TRBV19 and TRBJ1-2, with TRBD1 matching over 7 bases. This CDR3 is 16 amino acids long. Germline loops: CDR1 LNHDA, CDR2 SQIVND (reference sequence). Losses at the gene ends were 5 bases for V and 4 bases for J; bases not matched to a gene: 13. The CDR3 protein is CASSGGQRRLLYGYTF. CDR3 DNA: TGTGCCAGTAGTGGGGGACAGCGAAGGCTCCTCTATGGCTACACCTTC.

This chain links TRBV27 with TRBJ1-1; D is unclear. CDR1 and CDR2 (germline): MNHEY, SMNVEV (reference sequence). This CDR3 has 13 amino acids. Deletions cut 0 bases from V and 8 bases from J, with 10 bases between. Here the CDR3 reads CASSLSGYGEAFF. CDR3 in DNA: TGTGCCAGCAGTTTATCCGGGTATGGGGAAGCTTTCTTT.

CDR3: CATSRDRSGANVLTF. CDR3 in DNA: TGTGCCACCAGCAGAGACCGCTCTGGGGCCAACGTCCTGACTTTC. The chain is built from TRBV15 and TRBJ2-6; D is unresolved. V lost 0 bases to trimming and J lost 0 bases, with 3 bases between them. The germline CDR1 and CDR2 sequences are LNHNV and YYDKDF (reference sequence). This CDR3 is 15 amino acids long.

This sequence joins TRBV2 and TRBJ2-5, with TRBD2 matching 12 bases. Germline CDR1 and CDR2: SNHLY and FYNNEI. The CDR3 contains 14 residues. The J segment lost 2 bases and the V segment lost 6 bases, leaving 1 base of the junction unmatched. The CDR3 coding sequence is TGTGCCAGCAGCCTAGCGGGGGGGCAAGAGACCCAGTACTTC. It encodes CASSLAGGQETQYF.

By share of the sample, this clone is medium-sized. The gene calls are TRBV7-9 and TRBJ1-6, with D unresolved. Germline-derived CDR1 and CDR2 are SEHNR and FQNEAQ (reference sequence). The CDR3 runs 14 residues. Trimming stripped 5 bases from V and 7 bases from J, with 12 bases between. This CDR3 reads CASSPSMMNSPLHF. CDR3 sequence (DNA): TGTGCCAGCAGCCCCAGTATGATGAATTCACCCCTCCACTTT.